These T cell receptor beta chains were read from a single sample in a study of blood T cell repertoires in COVID-19. TCRdb's copy holds only in-frame clones and misses some; the assay was immunoSEQ multiplex PCR. In the table there are 150,000 to 200,000 clones, approximately 80% of which are singletons. The sequenced material came from PBMCs or T cells enriched from blood (not recorded which). The receptors were gathered from a man aged 50-60 years who had recovered from COVID-19. Each CDR3 is given with its conserved first and last residue. Each record gives: J gene, clone size, D gene, V gene, CDR3 protein, CDR3 DNA. A D gene is named only where the DNA matches it firmly. Clone size is shown for a subset of rows, as once, few, many or a class of expanded clone.

>TRBJ1-2|NA|TRBD1|TRBV3-1/TRBV3-2
CASSQRTGSGGYTF
TGTGCCAGCAGCCAAAGGACAGGATCTGGCGGCTACACCTTC
>TRBJ2-7|few|TRBD1|TRBV3-1/TRBV3-2
CASSLQGVTYEQYF
TGTGCCAGCAGCCTCCAGGGGGTGACCTACGAGCAGTACTTC
>TRBJ1-1|few|NA|TRBV27
CASSFAPPGLNTEAFF
TGTGCCAGCAGTTTTGCCCCCCCAGGGCTGAACACTGAAGCTTTCTTT
>TRBJ1-1|NA|TRBD1|TRBV2
CASTRTGLGTEAFF
TGTGCCAGCACTAGGACAGGGCTCGGCACTGAAGCTTTCTTT
>TRBJ1-1|once|TRBD1|TRBV7-9
CASGTGTGVMNTEAFF
TGTGCCAGCGGGACCGGGACAGGGGTTATGAACACTGAAGCTTTCTTT
>TRBJ2-7|NA|TRBD2|TRBV4-2
CASSLTGTSGRPPIEQYF
TGTGCCAGCAGCCTGACCGGGACTAGCGGGAGACCCCCAATCGAGCAGTACTTC
>TRBJ2-1|NA|NA|TRBV6-5
CASAPAEAPYNEQFF
TGTGCCAGCGCACCGGCTGAAGCGCCCTACAATGAGCAGTTCTTC
>TRBJ1-4|NA|NA|TRBV3-1/TRBV3-2
CASSQDAGRLANEKLFF
TGTGCCAGCAGCCAAGATGCAGGTAGATTAGCTAATGAAAAACTGTTTTTT
>TRBJ1-5|NA|NA|TRBV6-5
CASRGGVSYQPQHF
TGTGCCAGCAGGGGGGGGGTCAGCTATCAGCCCCAGCATTTT
>TRBJ2-3|NA|TRBD1|TRBV13
CASSQGQGFTDTQYF
TGTGCCAGCAGCCAAGGACAGGGTTTCACAGATACGCAGTATTTT
>TRBJ1-5|NA|NA|TRBV12-3/TRBV12-4
CASSFEWQPQHF
TGTGCCAGCAGTTTTGAGTGGCAGCCCCAGCATTTT
>TRBJ2-5|NA|TRBD1|TRBV7-9
CASSLGTTGAGGETQYF
TGTGCCAGCAGCTTAGGCACGACAGGGGCCGGAGGGGAGACCCAGTACTTC
>TRBJ1-1|NA|NA|TRBV19
CASSETVMNTEAFF
TGTGCCAGTAGCGAGACAGTTATGAACACTGAAGCTTTCTTT
>TRBJ1-5|NA|NA|TRBV15
CATSRDRQGSNQPQHF
TGTGCCACCAGCAGAGATAGGCAGGGGAGCAATCAGCCCCAGCATTTT
>TRBJ2-5|NA|TRBD1|TRBV6-2/TRBV6-3
CASSYSTGAHSAARYETQYF
TGTGCCAGCAGTTACTCGACAGGGGCCCACTCTGCGGCGCGGTACGAGACCCAGTACTTC
>TRBJ1-1|NA|NA|TRBV27
CASTLRHGQRTEAFF
TGTGCCAGCACATTACGCCACGGACAGAGGACTGAAGCTTTCTTT
>TRBJ1-2|NA|TRBD1|TRBV9
CASSVVGQGAGGYTF
TGTGCCAGCAGCGTAGTGGGACAGGGGGCCGGAGGCTACACCTTC
>TRBJ2-1|once|NA|TRBV5-4
CASSLAGVATGAQFF
TGTGCCAGCAGCTTGGCGGGGGTTGCCACCGGGGCGCAGTTCTTC
>TRBJ2-5|once|NA|TRBV7-2
CASSPALGLRRGNQETQYF
TGTGCCAGCAGCCCAGCCCTGGGACTCCGGAGGGGAAATCAAGAGACCCAGTACTTC
>TRBJ1-3|once|NA|TRBV11-2
CASMYGNTIYF
TGTGCCAGCATGTATGGAAACACCATATATTTT
>TRBJ1-6|NA|TRBD1|TRBV4-1
CASSQTGVGSPLHF
TGCGCCAGCAGCCAAACAGGGGTCGGATCACCCCTCCACTTT
>TRBJ1-5|NA|NA|TRBV18
CASSPQGKDQPQHF
TGTGCCAGCTCACCTCAGGGGAAAGATCAGCCCCAGCATTTT
>TRBJ2-3|NA|NA|TRBV24-1
CATSGHLTDTQYF
TGTGCCACCAGTGGACACCTGACAGATACGCAGTATTTT
>TRBJ1-1|NA|NA|TRBV7-6
CASSSDSNTEAFF
TGTGCCAGCAGCTCGGACAGCAACACTGAAGCTTTCTTT
>TRBJ1-2|NA|NA|TRBV12-3/TRBV12-4
CASTVTNNYGYTF
TGTGCCAGCACCGTTACAAACAACTATGGCTACACCTTC
>TRBJ1-1|NA|NA|TRBV7-2
CASSFGRGRVEAFF
TGTGCCAGCAGCTTCGGCAGGGGAAGGGTTGAAGCTTTCTTT
>TRBJ1-1|few|TRBD1|TRBV18
CASSSRQGYAFF
TGTGCCAGCTCATCACGACAGGGATATGCTTTCTTT